Listed here are 12 T cell receptor beta chains from one sample, sequenced in a study of cytomegalovirus exposure and HLA in healthy donors. With 60 Vbeta and 13 Jbeta primers, the PCR was carried out. Profiled with immunoSEQ multiplex PCR; TCRdb holds only in-frame clones, not every one. The sample holds 210,000 or so clones, around 79% seen once. Sequenced input: PBMCs. These receptors came from a man younger than 30 in good health and CMV-seronegative.

This clone was picked up one time. This chain uses TRBV25-1 with TRBJ2-1; 11 bases are shared with TRBD1. The CDR3 length is 15 residues. Unmatched junction bases numbered 2, after V lost 5 bases and J lost 2 bases. Germline CDR1 and CDR2: MGHDK and SYGVNS. CDR3 sequence: CASSQGQGAYNEQFF. DNA of the CDR3: TGTGCCAGCAGTCAGGGACAGGGGGCCTACAATGAGCAGTTCTTC.

The chain couples TRBV5-8 to TRBJ2-2; 7 nucleotides align to TRBD1. The V and J ends lost 5 bases and 3 bases, in that order; junction bases with no gene match: 7. This CDR3 spans 15 amino acids. Germline loops: CDR1 SGHTS, CDR2 YDEGEE. CDR3 DNA sequence: TGTGCCAGCAGTCCGAGGGACAGAGACACCGGGGAGCTGTTTTTT. Its protein is CASSPRDRDTGELFF.

The CDR3 loop is CASSFGTGGSKNIQYF. CDR3 in DNA: TGTGCCAGCAGCTTCGGGACAGGGGGGTCCAAAAACATTCAGTACTTC. The V call is TRBV7-2, the J call TRBJ2-4; the match to TRBD1 covers 11 bases. Germline CDR1 SGHTA, CDR2 FQGNSA. V shed 3 bases, J shed 2 bases, and the junction held 3 bases outside the gene matches. This CDR3 comprises 16 residues.

A few counts support this clone. The rearrangement uses TRBV2 and TRBJ2-3; no reliable D call. Germline-derived CDR1 and CDR2 are SNHLY and FYNNEI. The CDR3 loop spans 12 amino acids. Trimming took 4 bases from V and 3 from J, leaving 5 bases between them. The CDR3 reads CASSALTDTQYF. In DNA, the CDR3 is TGTGCCAGCAGTGCCCTAACAGATACGCAGTATTTT.

About this clone itself: A read error may produce the germline difference seen at one junction end. The V and J genes are TRBV7-9 and TRBJ2-2; tentatively, D is TRBD1 (5 bases). The CDR3 covers 17 residues. Germline V CDR1 and CDR2: SEHNR, FQNEAQ (reference sequence). The CDR3 nucleotides read TGTTCCAGCAGCTCCTCCCGAATTCAGGGTAACACCGGGGAGCTGTTTTTT. This codes for CSSSSSRIQGNTGELFF.

The chain links TRBV4-3 to TRBJ2-3; 7 nucleotides align to TRBD2. This CDR3 has 16 residues. After removal of 0 bases from V and 1 base from J, the junction contained 4 bases not matched to a gene. CDR1 LGHNA and CDR2 YSLEER come from the germline V gene. The CDR3 protein is CASSQDREGRTDTQYF. In nucleotides, the CDR3 is TGCGCCAGCAGCCAAGATAGGGAGGGGCGCACAGATACGCAGTATTTT.

V usage is TRBV14 and J usage is TRBJ2-3, with 12 bases identical to TRBD2. Germline assignment: CDR1 SGHDN and CDR2 FVKESK. V was clipped by 0 bases and J by 0 bases; unmatched bases: 10. This CDR3 has 20 amino acids. The CDR3 region is CASSQDTVRLAGGSTDTQYF. CDR3 DNA sequence: TGTGCCAGCAGCCAAGATACCGTGAGGCTAGCGGGAGGGAGCACAGATACGCAGTATTTT.

This chain connects TRBV29-1 to TRBJ1-1; D is uncertain. Germline assignment: CDR1 SQVTM and CDR2 ANQGSEA. The V and J ends lost 6 bases and 0 bases respectively, with 11 bases between them. The length of the CDR3 is 13 residues. This CDR3 is CSVAGQLNTEAFF. In DNA, the CDR3 is TGCAGCGTCGCGGGTCAGTTGAACACTGAAGCTTTCTTT.

The chain combines TRBV4-1 with TRBJ2-5, with unresolved D. Germline V lookup: CDR1 MGHRA, CDR2 YSYEKL. Trimming took 0 bases from V and 5 from J, leaving 13 bases between them. The CDR3 totals 15 residues. The CDR3 loop is CASSQDTVPRETQYF. The CDR3 DNA is TGCGCCAGCAGCCAAGATACAGTCCCCCGGGAGACCCAGTACTTC.

The chain links TRBV6-5 to TRBJ2-7; TRBD1 aligns across 10 bases. Germline CDR1 reads MNHEY; CDR2 reads SVGAGI. V lost 4 bases, J lost 3 bases, and 6 bases stayed unmatched. This CDR3 is built from 15 residues. The CDR3 protein is CASSSSGTGDYEQYF. The CDR3, as DNA: TGTGCCAGCAGTTCTTCCGGGACAGGGGACTACGAGCAGTACTTC.

V gene TRBV27 combines with J gene TRBJ2-3, with a tentative D call TRBD2 (6 bases). The CDR3 is made up of 18 amino acids. V was trimmed by 3 bases and J by 0 bases, leaving 19 bases between them. Per germline, CDR1 MNHEY and CDR2 SMNVEV (reference sequence). The DNA of the CDR3 is TGTGCCAGCAGTTTGTTCTCCCCGGTGGGGACTAGCACAGATACGCAGTATTTT. Translating gives CASSLFSPVGTSTDTQYF.

This CDR3 reads CASSLGLAGTGELFF. The CDR3 DNA sequence: TGTGCCAGCAGTCTGGGACTAGCGGGGACCGGGGAGCTGTTTTTT. The J gene is TRBJ2-2, the V gene TRBV6-1; TRBD2 aligns across 13 bases. Losses at the gene ends were 5 bases for V and 5 bases for J; bases not matched to a gene: 2. Germline CDR1 MNHNS, CDR2 SASEGT. The CDR3 length is 15 residues.